This TCR beta chain is from a study of early T cells in non-severe SARS-CoV-2 infection. Each single cDNA molecule received a unique molecular identifier. In TCRdb, the 5' RACE reads were re-called with MiXCR into one record per CDR3 protein. The table has roughly 51,000 distinct CDR3 sequences, around 10% seen once; the top ten hold roughly 10%. This clonotype has at least ten counts. Germline V gene data show CDR1 as LGHNA and CDR2 as YNFKEQ. This CDR3 has 15 residues. The V segment lost 4 bases and the J segment 4 bases; nucleotides outside the gene matches: 9. The sequenced sample was whole blood. This sequence was found in an adult who was a healthcare worker with PCR-confirmed SARS-CoV-2 infection or an uninfected control (not recorded which). This sequence joins TRBV4-2 and TRBJ2-7; 8 nucleotides match TRBD1. The CDR3 DNA is TGTGCCAGCAGCCCCTTTTGGACAGGGATGTACGAGCAGTACTTC. Translated, it gives CASSPFWTGMYEQYF.